This TCR beta chain was profiled in a study of response to subunit inactivated influenza vaccine (dated by TCRdb to 2017 to 2018). Regarding the study in general: To follow how T cells responded to a trivalent subunit inactivated influenza vaccine, the researchers relied on deep quantitative profiling of the T cell receptor repertoire.

The time point label, as the study defines it: 40 to 45 days after influenza vaccine administration. Study-level results and caveats: The authors suggested that each seasonal influenza vaccination may recruit only a limited number of new T cells.

This clonotype was observed at least ten times. Its antigen is still unknown. Base qualities were left out, and no much larger clone turns up one base away. The library was prepared using RT-PCR. Sequenced using an Illumina HiSeq 2500. Clones were called with MiXCR by TCRdb after fastp trimmed the public reads at Q25, and only in-frame beta chains were retained. One record per CDR3 amino acid sequence lists the most common genes and DNA. The sample data list hundreds of thousands of distinct CDR3 sequences, and approximately 9.9% of these were observed just once. Jointly, the top ten make up 10% to 15% of the sample. A distance of 9 bases separates the germline ends of V and J, which lose 7 bases and 2 bases respectively. Inclusive of the bounding cysteine and phenylalanine, the CDR3 is 13 residues long. CDR3 DNA is the only sequence kept; it has 39 bases, read in frame from the first base.

This TCR derives from a man in his forties or fifties who received an inactivated influenza vaccine. Donor details come from another sample of the same person, matched by shared clones. The rearrangement combines TRBV12-3 or TRBV12-4 with TRBJ2-1; the D gene cannot be named for sure. The specimen comprised PBMCs from blood, sampled roughly 47 days after vaccination. CDR3 reads: CASTRQPYNEQFF. DNA sequence: TGTGCCAGCACCCGGCAGCCCTACAATGAGCAGTTCTTC.